This TCR beta chain was recovered during a study of blood T cell repertoires in COVID-19. Per the authors' pipeline: Cell counts per sample came from amplifying reference gene primers. Only in-frame clones appear in the TCRdb table, and some are missing; sequencing was by immunoSEQ multiplex PCR. D and trimming come from the DNA, and the V and J calls and clone size come from that table. The top ten clones hold 10% to 15% of a sample with about 160,000 clones, about 80% of them seen once. V shed 0 bases and J shed 3 bases, with 12 bases lying between them. The CDR3 is made up of 15 amino acids. Germline CDR1 is LGHNA and CDR2 is YSLEER.

Sequencing used peripheral blood. The TCR was taken from a man aged 70-80 years who had recovered from COVID-19. The V and J genes are TRBV4-3 and TRBJ2-7; unclear D gene. The CDR3 loop reads CASSQDGQSNYEQYF. The CDR3 DNA reads TGCGCCAGCAGCCAAGATGGGCAGTCCAACTACGAGCAGTACTTC.